Following are 7 T cell receptor beta chains from one sample sequenced in a study of shared clonotypes between healthy human individuals. TCRdb's copy holds only in-frame clones and misses some; the assay was immunoSEQ multiplex PCR. Of 2.5 million or so clones in the sample, about 92% were seen once. The sequencing input was naive CD4+ T cells sorted from blood. Subset reported: CD45RA+ positively selected. The receptors derive from a man between 18 and 29 years old in good health.

The V call is TRBV5-1, the J call TRBJ1-1; a possible D gene is TRBD1 (5 bases). CDR1 SGHRS and CDR2 YFSETQ come from the germline V gene. CDR3 length equals 13 residues. V was clipped by 5 bases and J by 8 bases, with 16 bases between them. The CDR3 nucleotides are TGCGCCAGCAGTGAGGGGTTAAAGACGGAAGCTTTCTTT. It yields the protein CASSEGLKTEAFF.

This chain links TRBV29-1 with TRBJ1-5, with a tentative D call TRBD1 (5 bases). The CDR3 runs to 16 residues. Trimming took off 3 bases at V and 0 bases at J, with 15 bases between the two ends. Germline V gene lookup returns CDR1 SQVTM and CDR2 ANQGSEA. The chain's CDR3 is CSVDPRVGPSNQPQHF. The CDR3 DNA reads TGCAGCGTTGACCCCAGGGTGGGCCCTAGCAATCAGCCCCAGCATTTT.

This chain uses TRBV7-2 with TRBJ2-7; 11 bases line up with TRBD1. The germline V gene encodes CDR1 SGHTA and CDR2 FQGNSA. V trimming: 5 bases; J trimming: 1 base; junction bases outside the gene matches: 4. The CDR3 totals 15 residues. The CDR3 reads CASSRWDRGSYEQYF. DNA for the CDR3: TGTGCCAGCAGCCGATGGGACAGGGGGTCCTACGAGCAGTACTTC.

V usage is TRBV10-3 and J usage is TRBJ1-2, with D unresolved. The germline V gene encodes CDR1 ENHRY and CDR2 SYGVKD. V lost 3 bases and J lost 0, with 8 bases in between. The CDR3 length is 14 residues. CDR3 nucleotide sequence: TGTGCCATCAGTGATTCAGGAACTAACTATGGCTACACCTTC. Translation: CAISDSGTNYGYTF.

V is TRBV7-6 and J is TRBJ2-3, with D perhaps being TRBD1 or TRBD2 (5 bases each). Germline V gene lookup returns CDR1 SGHVS and CDR2 FNYEAQ. This CDR3 is built from 15 residues. Trimming stripped 5 bases from V and 5 bases from J, with 17 bases between. The CDR3 nucleotides are TGTGCCAGCAGCCGTAACGGGGCCACGCTAGATACGCAGTATTTT. Its translation: CASSRNGATLDTQYF.

This clone was detected once. This chain joins TRBV4-1 and TRBJ2-7; 8 nucleotides agree with TRBD2. The CDR3 extends over 16 amino acids. V dropped 1 base and J dropped 4; count of bases not matched to a gene: 9. Germline V lookup: CDR1 MGHRA, CDR2 YSYEKL. Here the CDR3 reads CASSQGGLGGGYEQYF. In nucleotides, the CDR3 is TGCGCCAGCAGCCAAGGGGGACTAGGCGGCGGTTACGAGCAGTACTTC.

V and J are TRBV15 and TRBJ2-3, with D possibly being TRBD2 (5 bases). There are 15 residues in the CDR3. Germline CDR1 is LNHNV and CDR2 is YYDKDF (reference sequence). V gave up 5 bases and J gave up 6 bases, with 18 bases separating them. The CDR3 DNA sequence: TGTGCCACCAGCCCAACTAGTTCCACTTTGGATACGCAGTATTTT. It codes for CATSPTSSTLDTQYF. The full variable domain, with the rest looked up from reference TRBV15 and TRBJ2-3, is DAMVIQNPRYQVTQFGKPVTLSCSQTLNHNVMYWYQQKSSQAPKLLFHYYDKDFNNEADTPDNFQSRRPNTSFCFLDIRSPGLGDTAMYLCATSPTSSTLDTQYFGPGTRLTVL.